Below, 25 T cell receptor beta chains from the same sample are listed, as sequenced in a study of beta chain features in type 1 diabetes. Study findings and constraints: TCRB CDR3 length was moderately but significantly reduced in all four CD4+ subsets of Type 1 diabetes patients.

As every portion of the isolated RNA was reverse transcribed, the sequencing read expressed TCRB transcripts. Repertoires were generated with immunoSEQ multiplex PCR, while TCRdb's copy carries only in-frame clones and drops some. This sample has around 250,000 clones, with approximately 15% found just once. These receptors lack a known antigen. Specimen: naive CD4+ T cells from blood. These receptors were taken from a man aged 30 to 39 with type 1 diabetes.

The chain joins TRBV5-1 to TRBJ2-3, with 9 bases aligning to TRBD2. Germline CDR1 reads SGHRS; CDR2 reads YFSETQ. The CDR3 sequence is 16 residues long. After removal of 0 bases from V and 3 bases from J, the junction contained 5 bases not matched to a gene. DNA of the CDR3: TGCGCCAGCAGCTTGGGGGCCACTAGCGGGACAGATACGCAGTATTTT. Translated: CASSLGATSGTDTQYF. Full variable domain (remainder filled in from reference TRBV5-1 and TRBJ2-3): KAGVTQTPRYLIKTRGQQVTLSCSPISGHRSVSWYQQTPGQGLQFLFEYFSETQRNKGNFPGRFSGRQFSNSRSEMNVSTLELGDSALYLCASSLGATSGTDTQYFGPGTRLTVL.

This chain links TRBV2 with TRBJ2-3; D is ambiguous. The CDR3 is made up of 12 amino acids. Germline CDR1 is SNHLY and CDR2 is FYNNEI. Trimming shortened V by 7 bases and J by 2 bases, and 7 bases separated the two germline ends. The CDR3 here is CASMFNTDTQYF. CDR3 bases: TGTGCCAGCATGTTCAACACAGATACGCAGTATTTT.

This clone was seen more than once but under ten times. In DNA form, the CDR3 reads TGTGCCAGCAGCTTAGGGACTAGCGGACTGAATGAGCAGTTCTTC. Residues: CASSLGTSGLNEQFF. This rearrangement joins TRBV7-9 to TRBJ2-1; 10 nucleotides align to TRBD2. With 1 base clipped from V and 7 bases from J, the junction kept 4 bases outside the gene matches. In germline, CDR1 is SEHNR, CDR2 FQNEAQ (reference sequence). This CDR3 is 15 amino acids long.

This clone has a handful of counts. This chain joins TRBV10-3 and TRBJ2-7; 11 nucleotides align to TRBD1. The V gene end was trimmed by 6 bases and the J gene end by 6 bases; junction bases not matched to a gene: 13. CDR3 length: 16 residues. From germline, CDR1 is ENHRY and CDR2 SYGVKD. In nucleotides, the CDR3 is TGTGCCATCAGCGTCTCGGGACAGGGGGTAAAGGGCGAGCAGTACTTC. This translates into CAISVSGQGVKGEQYF.

This clone was detected only a few times. This chain connects TRBV7-6 to TRBJ2-5; possibly TRBD2 for D (5 bases). The V end lost 2 bases, the J end lost 3 bases, and 7 bases lay between the germline ends. This CDR3 is built from 13 residues. CDR1 SGHVS and CDR2 FNYEAQ come from the germline V gene. The CDR3 here is CASSLPGEETQYF. The CDR3 DNA reads as TGTGCCAGCAGCTTACCCGGGGAAGAGACCCAGTACTTC.

This clone has just a few counts. The rearrangement joins TRBV30 to TRBJ2-3, with a weak D call TRBD2 (5 bases). This CDR3 contains 13 residues. V lost 2 bases and J 6 bases, leaving 12 bases between the germline ends. Germline CDR1 reads GTSNPN; CDR2 reads SVGIG (reference sequence). The CDR3 sequence is CAWSYGSHDTQYF. CDR3 DNA: TGTGCCTGGAGTTATGGGAGTCACGATACGCAGTATTTT.

This clone was seen a few times. The V gene is TRBV2, the J gene TRBJ2-7; 10 nucleotides align to TRBD2. There are 14 residues in the CDR3. V was clipped by 4 bases and J by 4 bases; unmatched bases: 4. The V gene's germline CDR1 is SNHLY and CDR2 FYNNEI. The CDR3 reads CASSVRTSGYEQYF. The CDR3 nucleotides are TGTGCCAGCAGTGTGAGGACTAGCGGATACGAGCAGTACTTC.

The V gene is TRBV29-1, the J gene TRBJ2-2, with 11 bases fitting TRBD2. From germline, CDR1 is SQVTM and CDR2 ANQGSEA. This CDR3 spans 15 amino acids. V trimming: 6 bases; J trimming: 0 bases; junction bases outside the gene matches: 3. For the CDR3, the DNA is TGCAGCGTCCCGACTAGCGGGACGAACACCGGGGAGCTGTTTTTT. Translated, it gives CSVPTSGTNTGELFF.

This clone has just a few counts. The chain couples TRBV28 to TRBJ1-5; 7 bases align to TRBD1. In germline, CDR1 is MDHEN, CDR2 SYDVKM. V lost 6 bases and J lost 16; bases outside the gene matches: 18. The CDR3 has 14 amino acids. CDR3 DNA: TGTGCCAGCAGCCGAAGGTCGGCAGGGGGATACCCCCATTTT. Protein sequence: CASSRRSAGGYPHF.

This clone was observed a handful of times. The chain has TRBV10-2 and TRBJ1-5, with D maybe TRBD1 (6 bases). The germline gives CDR1 WSHSY, CDR2 SAAADI. Trimming shortened V by 3 bases and J by 7 bases, and 10 bases separated the two germline ends. The CDR3 is 13 amino acids. The chain's CDR3 is CASSDRDKQPQHF. CDR3 DNA sequence: TGCGCCAGCAGTGACAGGGACAAACAGCCCCAGCATTTT.

The chain combines TRBV7-2 with TRBJ1-3; D might be TRBD1 (5 bases). Trimming removed 4 bases from V and 4 bases from J, with 17 bases in between. The CDR3 runs 16 residues. Germline V gene sequence: CDR1 SGHTA, CDR2 FQGNSA. CDR3 region: CASSSGGVTGGNTIYF. The CDR3 region has the DNA TGTGCCAGCAGCTCAGGAGGGGTAACGGGAGGAAACACCATATATTTT.

This clone came up a few times. The chain couples TRBV5-1 to TRBJ1-1, with 7 positions matching TRBD1. J lost 0 bases, V lost 0 bases, and 8 bases had no gene match. This CDR3 region has 17 residues. Germline V gives CDR1 SGHRS, CDR2 YFSETQ. The CDR3 nucleotides are TGCGCCAGCAGCTTGGGACCCTCCAGGGGGATGAACACTGAAGCTTTCTTT. Amino acid sequence: CASSLGPSRGMNTEAFF.

The CDR3 protein is CASSLQINYGYTF. CDR3 bases: TGTGCCAGCAGTTTACAGATTAACTATGGCTACACCTTC. V and J are TRBV27 and TRBJ1-2; no definite D call. The CDR3 spans 13 residues. CDR1 is MNHEY and CDR2 is SMNVEV in the germline V gene (reference sequence). Trimming left V 2 bases short and J 1 base short, with 5 bases between.

This clone has only a few counts. The V call is TRBV14, the J call TRBJ2-1, with 7 bases aligning to TRBD2. The V and J ends lost 0 bases and 4 bases, in that order; junction bases with no gene match: 3. Germline CDR1 is SGHDN and CDR2 is FVKESK. The CDR3 contains 15 residues. CDR3 DNA: TGTGCCAGCAGCCAAGATTGGCGGGAGTACAATGAGCAGTTCTTC. Protein product: CASSQDWREYNEQFF.

This clone has only a few counts. V is TRBV9 and J is TRBJ1-4; 7 bases agree with TRBD1. The CDR3 totals 13 residues. V was pared by 3 bases and J by 6 bases, with 2 bases of the junction left unmatched. Germline assignment: CDR1 SGDLS and CDR2 YYNGEE. CDR3 sequence: CASSGTGDEKLFF. The CDR3 coding sequence is TGTGCCAGCAGCGGAACAGGGGATGAAAAACTGTTTTTT.

This clone showed up just a few times. The genes are TRBV15 and TRBJ1-5, with TRBD1 identical over 9 bases. This CDR3 has 15 amino acids. Per germline, CDR1 LNHNV and CDR2 YYDKDF (reference sequence). With 0 bases clipped from V and 4 bases from J, the junction kept 1 base outside the gene matches. CDR3 region: CATSRDGTGNQPQHF. CDR3 coding DNA: TGTGCCACCAGCAGAGACGGGACAGGGAATCAGCCCCAGCATTTT.

The gene calls are TRBV9 and TRBJ2-1; tentative D call: TRBD1 (5 bases). The CDR3 runs to 15 residues. Trimming pared 0 bases from V and 4 bases from J, leaving 11 bases between. Germline V gene lookup returns CDR1 SGDLS and CDR2 YYNGEE. In DNA form, the CDR3 reads TGTGCCAGCAGCGTAGCTACAGGCAGGTACAATGAGCAGTTCTTC. It codes for CASSVATGRYNEQFF.

V usage is TRBV11-1 and J usage is TRBJ2-3; 7 bases align to TRBD2. V lost 4 bases and J lost 3; bases outside the gene matches: 1. In germline, CDR1 is SGHAT, CDR2 FQDESV (reference sequence). The CDR3 covers 13 residues. DNA of the CDR3: TGTGCCAGCAGCTGGGAGGGGACAGATACGCAGTATTTT. It translates to CASSWEGTDTQYF.

The genes are TRBV7-2 and TRBJ2-7; D is undetermined. Looked up from germline, CDR1 is SGHTA and CDR2 is FQGNSA. The CDR3 is made up of 14 amino acids. Between the trimmed V and J ends, which lost 5 bases and 1 base, there was a span of 12 bases. CDR3 loop: CASSPGRRSYEQYF. DNA of the CDR3: TGTGCCAGCAGCCCGGGTCGACGGTCCTACGAGCAGTACTTC.

CDR3 region: CASSPQGLNQPQHF. CDR3 DNA sequence: TGTGCCAGCAGTCCACAGGGATTGAATCAGCCCCAGCATTTT. The chain uses TRBV2 and TRBJ1-5; TRBD1 might be the D (6 bases). The CDR3 has 14 residues. V dropped 5 bases and J dropped 4 bases, with 12 bases sitting between them. Germline CDR1 and CDR2: SNHLY and FYNNEI. Filled out from reference TRBV2 and TRBJ1-5, the complete variable domain reads EPEVTQTPSHQVTQMGQEVILRCVPISNHLYFYWYRQILGQKVEFLVSFYNNEISEKSEIFDDQFSVERPDGSNFTLKIRSTKLEDSAMYFCASSPQGLNQPQHFGDGTRLSIL.

The V gene is TRBV15, the J gene TRBJ1-1; D is unresolved. The germline V gene encodes CDR1 LNHNV and CDR2 YYDKDF (reference sequence). The V gene lost 3 bases and the J gene lost 11 bases, with 19 bases spanning the gap. The CDR3 has 14 amino acids. CDR3 coding DNA: TGTGCCACCAGCAGTTCTGATGGGAGGGAGGTGGCTTTCTTT. Protein product: CATSSSDGREVAFF.

The chain uses TRBV29-1 and TRBJ2-7; D not resolved. This CDR3 contains 14 residues. Trimming took 4 bases from V and 3 from J, leaving 16 bases between them. CDR1 SQVTM and CDR2 ANQGSEA come from the germline V gene. CDR3 protein: CSVVGGRQFYEQYF. In DNA, the CDR3 is TGCAGCGTTGTAGGTGGCAGACAATTCTACGAGCAGTACTTC.

The V call is TRBV6-1, the J call TRBJ2-7; weak D call: TRBD2 (6 bases). V shed 4 bases and J shed 2 bases, with 12 bases lying between them. The CDR3 sequence is 14 residues long. In germline, CDR1 is MNHNS, CDR2 SASEGT. The CDR3 spells CASSVRDSTYEQYF. As DNA, the CDR3 is TGTGCCAGCAGTGTGCGGGACTCCACCTACGAGCAGTACTTC.

Of note for this clone: Other DNA sequences in the same sample also yield this CDR3. The gene calls are TRBV4-3 and TRBJ2-7; 7 bases line up with TRBD1. CDR1 and CDR2 (germline): LGHNA, YSLEER. This CDR3 has 13 amino acids. V lost 2 bases to trimming and J lost 5 bases; unmatched junction nucleotides: 3. The CDR3: CASSQQTGDEQYF. The CDR3 nucleotides read TGCGCCAGCAGCCAACAAACAGGGGACGAGCAGTACTTC.

This clone was seen more than once but under ten times. This chain links TRBV7-2 with TRBJ2-7; 10 bases line up with TRBD2. V shed 5 bases and J 4 bases; nucleotides not matched to a gene: 8. Germline V gene sequence: CDR1 SGHTA, CDR2 FQGNSA. The length of the CDR3 is 15 residues. DNA of the CDR3: TGTGCCAGCAGCCGGACTAGCGGAGGGGATTACGAGCAGTACTTC. Amino acid sequence: CASSRTSGGDYEQYF.